These T cell receptor beta chains were read from a single sample in a study of Ad26.COV2.S vaccination and SARS-CoV-2 variants. The assay was immunoSEQ multiplex PCR, and TCRdb's table has in-frame clones only and misses some. Of more than 400,000 clones listed, roughly 87% are singletons. The specimen was peripheral blood, collected in a trial of Ad26.COV2.S vaccine versus placebo. These receptors originate from a person aged 18 to 59 who received the Ad26.COV2.S COVID-19 vaccine or a placebo. The CDR3 runs from the conserved cysteine through the conserved F or W. D genes are given only for firm matches. Size is stated for part of the rows, as once, few or many counts, or as a class when the clone is expanded.

J,V,D,size,DNA,CDR3
TRBJ2-1,TRBV11-3,-,-,TGTGCCAGCAGCCACCAGGCTACCTTTTCGAATGAGCAGTTCTTC,CASSHQATFSNEQFF
TRBJ2-3,TRBV11-1,-,-,TGTGCCAGCAGCTTAGAAACAGGGAGCACAGATACGCAGTATTTT,CASSLETGSTDTQYF
TRBJ2-7,TRBV5-6,-,-,TGTGCCAGCAGCTTGGACACCACCTTATACGAGCAGTACTTC,CASSLDTTLYEQYF
TRBJ2-3,TRBV5-6,TRBD2,-,TGTGCCAGCAGCTTGAGAACTAGCGTTAGCACAGATACGCAGTATTTT,CASSLRTSVSTDTQYF
TRBJ1-1,TRBV27,TRBD1,-,TGTGCCAGCAGTCCGCAGACAGGGCACACTGAAGCTTTCTTT,CASSPQTGHTEAFF
TRBJ2-7,TRBV20-1,TRBD1,few,TGCAGTGCTGGACAGGGCTACGAGCAGTACTTC,CSAGQGYEQYF
TRBJ2-1,TRBV7-2,TRBD2,-,TGTGCCAGCAGCCTGGAAGGGGCGGGAGGGTACAATGAGCAGTTCTTC,CASSLEGAGGYNEQFF
TRBJ2-3,TRBV12-3/TRBV12-4,-,-,TGTGCCAGCAGTTTAGGGCGGGAAGATACGCAGTATTTT,CASSLGREDTQYF
TRBJ2-3,TRBV11-2,-,-,TGTGCCAGCAGCAACCTAACCGGAGCAGATACGCAGTATTTT,CASSNLTGADTQYF
TRBJ2-7,TRBV5-8,TRBD1,-,TGTGCCAGCAGCTCAGTGGACAGGGGTGACGAGCAGTACTTC,CASSSVDRGDEQYF
TRBJ1-1,TRBV15,TRBD1,-,TGTGCCACCAGCAGAGGGGGTAACAGGGGGATAGGCACTGAAGCTTTCTTT,CATSRGGNRGIGTEAFF
TRBJ2-1,TRBV27,-,-,TGTGCCAGCAGTTTATCCGCCCCCTACAATGAGCAGTTCTTC,CASSLSAPYNEQFF
TRBJ2-5,TRBV28,TRBD2,-,TGTGCCAGCAGTACTCAACTAGCGGGAGCAGTTTGGGTCCAAGAGACCCAGTACTTC,CASSTQLAGAVWVQETQYF
TRBJ2-1,TRBV7-3,TRBD2,once,TGTGCCAGCAGCTTGCAGAGCGGGAGCTCCTACAATGAGCAGTTCTTC,CASSLQSGSSYNEQFF
TRBJ1-2,TRBV5-6,TRBD1,-,TGTGCCAGCAGCGACGGGACAGCTCACCCGGGCTACACCTTC,CASSDGTAHPGYTF
TRBJ1-2,TRBV7-2,-,-,TGTGCCAGCAGCTTAGCAGGGGCTAACTATGGCTACACCTTC,CASSLAGANYGYTF